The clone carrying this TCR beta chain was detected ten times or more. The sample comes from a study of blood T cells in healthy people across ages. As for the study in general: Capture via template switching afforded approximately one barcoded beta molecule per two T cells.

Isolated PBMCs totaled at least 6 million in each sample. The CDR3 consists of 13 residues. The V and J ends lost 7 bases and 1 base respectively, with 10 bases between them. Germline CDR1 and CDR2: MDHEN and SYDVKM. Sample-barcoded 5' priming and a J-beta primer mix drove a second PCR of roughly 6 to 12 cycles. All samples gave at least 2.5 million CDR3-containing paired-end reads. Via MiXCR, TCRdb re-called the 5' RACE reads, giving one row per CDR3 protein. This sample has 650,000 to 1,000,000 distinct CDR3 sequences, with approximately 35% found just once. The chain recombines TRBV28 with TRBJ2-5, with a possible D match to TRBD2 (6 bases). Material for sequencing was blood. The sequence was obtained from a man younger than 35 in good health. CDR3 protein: CASNRRGQETQYF. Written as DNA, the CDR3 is TGTGCCAGCAACAGGAGGGGCCAAGAGACCCAGTACTTC.